This T cell receptor (beta chain) was sequenced during a study of cytomegalovirus exposure and HLA in healthy donors. General study points: Earlier analysis yielded a pattern in which most TCR beta V segments were productive about 87% or about 30% of the time. TCR beta sequences reportedly predicted most subjects' HLA-A and HLA-B alleles accurately.

As for the donors, each was a healthy bone marrow donor. V gave up 3 bases and J gave up 7 bases, with 17 bases separating them. This CDR3 has 15 residues. The V gene's germline CDR1 is SGHRS and CDR2 YFSETQ. The PCR ran on 60 Vbeta and 13 Jbeta primers. The data were produced by immunoSEQ multiplex PCR, yet TCRdb's version contains in-frame clones alone and is incomplete. Among 160,000 or so clones, 82% were seen once, and the ten largest hold under 8%. Notes on this clone: The antigen is undetermined.

This clonotype was obtained from a woman aged 50 to 60 in good health and CMV-seropositive. The genes are TRBV5-1 and TRBJ2-1; TRBD2 might be the D (6 bases). The specimen sequenced was PBMCs. DNA for the CDR3: TGCGCCAGCAGCTGGGGACTCCCTACGAGGAATGAGCAGTTCTTC. It translates to CASSWGLPTRNEQFF. Full variable domain (rest looked up from reference TRBV5-1 and TRBJ2-1): KAGVTQTPRYLIKTRGQQVTLSCSPISGHRSVSWYQQTPGQGLQFLFEYFSETQRNKGNFPGRFSGRQFSNSRSEMNVSTLELGDSALYLCASSWGLPTRNEQFFGPGTRLTVL.